The 10 T cell receptor beta chains below all came from one sample that was sequenced in a study of blood T cell repertoires in COVID-19. TCRdb's table, derived via immunoSEQ multiplex PCR, lists solely in-frame clones and lacks some. Of some 120,000 clones listed, roughly 71% are singletons. The sequencing sample was made of peripheral blood. These receptors were collected from a man aged 80 or over with acute or convalescent COVID-19.

The chain is built from TRBV18 and TRBJ2-7; 9 nucleotides align to TRBD1. Germline CDR1 and CDR2: KGHSH and LQKENI. The trim removed 8 bases at V and 0 bases at J, leaving 8 bases unmatched. The CDR3 has 15 residues. The CDR3 coding sequence is TGTGCCAGCACGGACAGGGGCGCGAGCTCCTACGAGCAGTACTTC. Its protein product is CASTDRGASSYEQYF.

The chain's CDR3 is CASSGQSVGGYTF. In nucleotides, the CDR3 is TGTGCCAGCAGCGGACAGTCTGTCGGTGGCTACACCTTC. J is TRBJ1-2 and V is TRBV2; TRBD1 might be the D (6 bases). V gave up 6 bases and J gave up 7 bases, with 15 bases separating them. The CDR3 totals 13 residues. Germline CDR1 SNHLY, CDR2 FYNNEI.

CDR3 amino acids: CASSFDRAQYF. CDR3 nucleotides: TGTGCCAGCAGCTTCGACAGGGCCCAGTACTTC. The chain employs TRBV7-8 and TRBJ2-7; 7 bases match TRBD1. Germline CDR1 reads SGHVS; CDR2 reads FQNEAQ. This CDR3 spans 11 amino acids. J gave up 10 bases and V 3 bases, and 3 bases lay outside the gene matches.

The chain is built from TRBV5-4 and TRBJ1-6, with TRBD1 matching over 7 bases. V shed 3 bases, J shed 0 bases, and the junction held 0 bases outside the gene matches. Looked up from germline, CDR1 is SGHNT and CDR2 is YYREEE (reference sequence). The CDR3 has 15 amino acids. The CDR3 is CASSWDSSYNSPLHF. The CDR3, as DNA: TGTGCCAGCAGCTGGGACAGCTCCTATAATTCACCCCTCCACTTT. The complete variable domain, with remaining parts taken from reference TRBV5-4 and TRBJ1-6, reads ETGVTQSPTHLIKTRGQQVTLRCSSQSGHNTVSWYQQALGQGPQFIFQYYREEENGRGNFPPRFSGLQFPNYSSELNVNALELDDSALYLCASSWDSSYNSPLHFGNGTRLTVT.

With respect to this clone: The sample carries other DNA sequences with the same CDR3. The V and J genes are TRBV28 and TRBJ1-5, with no clear D. Trimming pared 6 bases from V and 6 bases from J, leaving 9 bases between. Germline CDR1 reads MDHEN; CDR2 reads SYDVKM. The CDR3 extends over 12 amino acids. Here the CDR3 reads CASSTLSQPQHF. The CDR3 coding sequence is TGTGCCAGCAGCACTTTAAGTCAGCCCCAGCATTTT.

This clone has more than one count but fewer than ten. The rearrangement joins TRBV12-3 or TRBV12-4 to TRBJ2-7; D call uncertain. The CDR3 totals 12 residues. V lost 5 bases, J lost 6 bases, and 11 bases lay in between. The CDR3 region has the DNA TGTGCCAGCAGTCTCCCCGGGTCCGAGCAGTACTTC. This sequence encodes CASSLPGSEQYF.

The J gene is TRBJ2-1, the V gene TRBV6-1, with TRBD2 identical over 15 bases. From germline, CDR1 is MNHNS and CDR2 SASEGT. After removal of 4 bases from V and 7 bases from J, the junction contained 5 bases not matched to a gene. The CDR3 sequence is 16 residues long. CDR3 sequence: CASSGRTSGGGNEQFF. In DNA, the CDR3 is TGTGCCAGCAGTGGAAGGACTAGCGGGGGGGGGAATGAGCAGTTCTTC.

The gene calls are TRBV2 and TRBJ1-4, with D possibly matching TRBD1 (5 bases). Trimming stripped 3 bases from V and 6 bases from J, with 20 bases between. CDR3 length: 17 amino acids. The germline V gene has CDR1 SNHLY and CDR2 FYNNEI. DNA for the CDR3: TGTGCCAGCAGTGATAGGGGCTTCAGTGTGGTTGATGAAAAACTGTTTTTT. This codes for CASSDRGFSVVDEKLFF.

The V gene is TRBV6-1, the J gene TRBJ1-5; D is ambiguous. The CDR3 totals 13 residues. Per germline, CDR1 MNHNS and CDR2 SASEGT. Trimming took off 1 base at V and 6 bases at J, with 7 bases between the two ends. The CDR3 loop reads CASSEVLRQPQHF. The DNA of the CDR3 is TGTGCCAGCAGTGAAGTCCTTCGTCAGCCCCAGCATTTT.

This clone was seen at least ten times. At one end, the junction sequence differs from germline, possibly due to a read error. This chain joins TRBV28 and TRBJ1-5; D not resolved. Germline assignment: CDR1 MDHEN and CDR2 SYDVKM. The CDR3 spans 12 residues. CDR3 loop: CASHTSDQPQHF. DNA of the CDR3: TGTGCCAGCCACACTAGCGATCAGCCCCAGCATTTT. Variable domain in full (rest from reference TRBV28 and TRBJ1-5): DVKVTQSSRYLVKRTGEKVFLECVQDMDHENMFWYRQDPGLGLRLIYFSYDVKMKEKGDIPEGYSVSREKKERFSLILESASTNQTSMYLCASHTSDQPQHFGDGTRLSIL.